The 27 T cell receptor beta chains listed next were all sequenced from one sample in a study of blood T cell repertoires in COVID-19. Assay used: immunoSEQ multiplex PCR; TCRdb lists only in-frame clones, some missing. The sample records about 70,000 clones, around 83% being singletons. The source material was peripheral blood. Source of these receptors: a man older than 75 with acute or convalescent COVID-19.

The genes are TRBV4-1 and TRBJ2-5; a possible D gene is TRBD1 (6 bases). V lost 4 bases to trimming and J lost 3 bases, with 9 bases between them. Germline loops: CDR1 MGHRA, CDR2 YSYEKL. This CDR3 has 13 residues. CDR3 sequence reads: CASSRGQKETQYF. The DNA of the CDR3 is TGCGCCAGCAGCCGTGGACAGAAAGAGACCCAGTACTTC.

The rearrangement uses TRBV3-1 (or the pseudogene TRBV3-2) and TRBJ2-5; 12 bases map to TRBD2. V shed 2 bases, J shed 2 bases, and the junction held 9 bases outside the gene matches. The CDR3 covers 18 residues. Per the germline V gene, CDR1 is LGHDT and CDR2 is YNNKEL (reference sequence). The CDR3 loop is CASSQSRLAGVGQETQYF. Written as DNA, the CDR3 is TGTGCCAGCAGCCAAAGTCGACTAGCGGGAGTTGGGCAAGAGACCCAGTACTTC.

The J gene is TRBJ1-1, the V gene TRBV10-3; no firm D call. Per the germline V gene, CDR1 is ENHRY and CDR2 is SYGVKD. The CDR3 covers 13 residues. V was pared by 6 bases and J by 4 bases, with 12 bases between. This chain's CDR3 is CAIRPGMGTEAFF. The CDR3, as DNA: TGTGCCATCAGGCCCGGGATGGGCACTGAAGCTTTCTTT.

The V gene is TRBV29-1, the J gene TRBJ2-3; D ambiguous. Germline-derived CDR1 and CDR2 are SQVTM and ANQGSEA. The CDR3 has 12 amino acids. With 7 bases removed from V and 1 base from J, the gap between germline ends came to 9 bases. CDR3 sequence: CSARIGTDTQYF. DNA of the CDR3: TGCAGCGCGCGCATAGGCACAGATACGCAGTATTTT.

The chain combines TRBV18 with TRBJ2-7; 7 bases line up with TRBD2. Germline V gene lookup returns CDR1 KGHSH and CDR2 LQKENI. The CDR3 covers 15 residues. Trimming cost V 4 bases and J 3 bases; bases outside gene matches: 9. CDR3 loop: CASSQRLAVFYEQYF. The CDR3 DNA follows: TGTGCCAGCTCACAAAGGCTAGCGGTCTTCTACGAGCAGTACTTC.

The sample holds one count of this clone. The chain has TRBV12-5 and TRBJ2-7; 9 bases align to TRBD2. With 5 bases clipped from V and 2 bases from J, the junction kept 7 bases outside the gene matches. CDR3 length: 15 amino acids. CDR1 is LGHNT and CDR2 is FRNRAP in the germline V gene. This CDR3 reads CASGPSSGATYEQYF. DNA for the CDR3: TGTGCTAGTGGTCCATCTAGCGGGGCAACCTACGAGCAGTACTTC.

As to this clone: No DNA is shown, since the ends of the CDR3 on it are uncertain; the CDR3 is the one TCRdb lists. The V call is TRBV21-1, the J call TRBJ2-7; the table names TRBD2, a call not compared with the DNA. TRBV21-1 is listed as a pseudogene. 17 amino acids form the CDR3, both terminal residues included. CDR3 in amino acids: CASSKVFGGGAGYEQYF.

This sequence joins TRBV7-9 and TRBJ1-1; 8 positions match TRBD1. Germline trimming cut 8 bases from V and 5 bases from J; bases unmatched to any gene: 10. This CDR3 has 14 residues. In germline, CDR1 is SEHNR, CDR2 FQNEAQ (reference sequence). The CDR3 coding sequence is TGTGCCAGCGACTTTCACACAGGGGGAACTGAAGCTTTCTTT. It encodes CASDFHTGGTEAFF.

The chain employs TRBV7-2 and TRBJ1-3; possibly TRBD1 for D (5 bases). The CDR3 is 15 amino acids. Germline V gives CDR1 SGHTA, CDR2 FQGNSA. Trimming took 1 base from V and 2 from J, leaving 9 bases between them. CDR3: CASSLDPGAGNTIYF. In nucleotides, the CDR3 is TGTGCCAGCAGCTTAGACCCGGGGGCTGGAAACACCATATATTTT. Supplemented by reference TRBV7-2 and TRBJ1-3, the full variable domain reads GAGVSQSPSNKVTEKGKDVELRCDPISGHTALYWYRQSLGQGLEFLIYFQGNSAPDKSGLPSDRFSAERTGGSVSTLTIQRTQQEDSAVYLCASSLDPGAGNTIYFGEGSWLTVV.

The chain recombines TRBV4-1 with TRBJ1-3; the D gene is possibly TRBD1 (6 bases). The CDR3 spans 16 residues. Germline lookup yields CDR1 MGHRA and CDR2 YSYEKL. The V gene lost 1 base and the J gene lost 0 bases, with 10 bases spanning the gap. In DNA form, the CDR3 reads TGCGCCAGCAGCCAAGGACAGGCTTCCTCTGGAAACACCATATATTTT. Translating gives CASSQGQASSGNTIYF.

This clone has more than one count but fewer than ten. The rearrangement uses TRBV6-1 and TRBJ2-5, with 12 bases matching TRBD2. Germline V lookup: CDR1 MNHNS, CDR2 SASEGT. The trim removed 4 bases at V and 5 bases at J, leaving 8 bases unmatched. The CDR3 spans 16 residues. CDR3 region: CASSGGGLAGGETQYF. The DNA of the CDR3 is TGTGCCAGCAGTGGAGGGGGACTAGCGGGTGGGGAGACCCAGTACTTC.

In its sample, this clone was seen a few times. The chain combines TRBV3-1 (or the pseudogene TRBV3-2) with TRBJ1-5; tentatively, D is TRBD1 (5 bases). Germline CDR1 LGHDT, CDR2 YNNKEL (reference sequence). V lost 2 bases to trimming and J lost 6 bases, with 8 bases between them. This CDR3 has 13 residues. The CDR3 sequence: CASSQRGSQPQHF. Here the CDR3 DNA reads TGTGCCAGCAGCCAACGGGGGAGTCAGCCCCAGCATTTT.

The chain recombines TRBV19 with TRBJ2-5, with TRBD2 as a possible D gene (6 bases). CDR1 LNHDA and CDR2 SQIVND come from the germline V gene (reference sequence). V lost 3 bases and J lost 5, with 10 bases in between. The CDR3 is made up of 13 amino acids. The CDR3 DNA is TGTGCCAGTAGTATCGGGGGAGAGGAGACCCAGTACTTC. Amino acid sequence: CASSIGGEETQYF.

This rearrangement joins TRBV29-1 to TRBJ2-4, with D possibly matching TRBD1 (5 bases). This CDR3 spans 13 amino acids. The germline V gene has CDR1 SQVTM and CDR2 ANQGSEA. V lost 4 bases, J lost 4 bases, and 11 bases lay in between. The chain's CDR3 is CSVGSQGKNIQYF. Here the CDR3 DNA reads TGCAGCGTTGGGTCCCAGGGAAAAAACATTCAGTACTTC.

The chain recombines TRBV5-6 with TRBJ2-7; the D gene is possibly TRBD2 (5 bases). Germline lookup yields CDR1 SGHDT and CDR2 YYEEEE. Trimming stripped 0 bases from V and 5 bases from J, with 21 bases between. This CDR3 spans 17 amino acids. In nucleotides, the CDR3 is TGTGCCAGCAGCTTGGAGTGGTCAGTAGGAGGCAACCACGAGCAGTACTTC. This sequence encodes CASSLEWSVGGNHEQYF.

The DNA for the CDR3 is TGTGCCTGGAGCGGGGGGAAGTACGAGCAGTACTTC. Translation gives CAWSGGKYEQYF. The chain recombines TRBV30 with TRBJ2-7; 7 bases fit TRBD2. The J segment lost 4 bases and the V segment lost 3 bases, leaving 3 bases of the junction unmatched. Germline V gene data show CDR1 as GTSNPN and CDR2 as SVGIG (reference sequence). This CDR3 is 12 amino acids long.

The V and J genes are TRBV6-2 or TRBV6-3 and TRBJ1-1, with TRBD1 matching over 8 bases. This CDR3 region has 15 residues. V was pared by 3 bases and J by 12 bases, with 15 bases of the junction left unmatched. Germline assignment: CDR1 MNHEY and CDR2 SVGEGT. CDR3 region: CASSYELARTGRTFF. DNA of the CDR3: TGTGCCAGCAGTTATGAGTTAGCGCGGACAGGGAGAACTTTCTTT.

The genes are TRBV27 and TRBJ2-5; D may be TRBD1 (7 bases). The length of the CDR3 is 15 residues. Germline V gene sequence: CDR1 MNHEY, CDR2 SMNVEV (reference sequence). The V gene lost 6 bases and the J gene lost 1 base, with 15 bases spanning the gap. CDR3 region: CASSMSRGAQETQYF. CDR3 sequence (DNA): TGTGCCAGCAGCATGAGCAGGGGGGCCCAAGAGACCCAGTACTTC.

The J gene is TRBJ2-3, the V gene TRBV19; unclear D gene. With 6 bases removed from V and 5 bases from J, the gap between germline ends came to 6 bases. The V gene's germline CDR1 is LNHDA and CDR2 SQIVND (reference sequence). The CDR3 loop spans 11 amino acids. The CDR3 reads CASSTVDTQYF. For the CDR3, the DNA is TGTGCCAGTAGCACGGTAGATACGCAGTATTTT.

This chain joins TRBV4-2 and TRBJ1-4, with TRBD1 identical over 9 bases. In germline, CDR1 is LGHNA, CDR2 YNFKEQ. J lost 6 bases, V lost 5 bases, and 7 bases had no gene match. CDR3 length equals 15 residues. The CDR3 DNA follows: TGTGCCAGCAGCGGAGGGACAGGGAAAGATGAAAAACTGTTTTTT. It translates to CASSGGTGKDEKLFF.

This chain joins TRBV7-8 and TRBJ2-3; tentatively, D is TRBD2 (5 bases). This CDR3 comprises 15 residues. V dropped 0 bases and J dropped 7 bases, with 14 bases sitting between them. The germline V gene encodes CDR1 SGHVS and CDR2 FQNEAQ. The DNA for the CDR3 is TGTGCCAGCAGCTTAGCGCGGGCCTCTGAAAATACGCAGTATTTT. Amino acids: CASSLARASENTQYF.

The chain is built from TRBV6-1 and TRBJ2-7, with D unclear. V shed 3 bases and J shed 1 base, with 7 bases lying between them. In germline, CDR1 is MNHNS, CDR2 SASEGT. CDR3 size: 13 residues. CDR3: CASSDPPSYEQYF. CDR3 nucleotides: TGTGCCAGCAGTGATCCCCCGTCCTACGAGCAGTACTTC.

CDR3 in DNA: TGTGCCAGCAGCGCACAGGGGCAGGGGGGCACTGAAGCTTTCTTT. Translated, it gives CASSAQGQGGTEAFF. The chain couples TRBV7-2 to TRBJ1-1; TRBD1 agrees at 7 bases. This CDR3 contains 15 residues. V lost 5 bases to trimming and J lost 4 bases; unmatched junction nucleotides: 10. Germline V CDR1 and CDR2: SGHTA, FQGNSA.

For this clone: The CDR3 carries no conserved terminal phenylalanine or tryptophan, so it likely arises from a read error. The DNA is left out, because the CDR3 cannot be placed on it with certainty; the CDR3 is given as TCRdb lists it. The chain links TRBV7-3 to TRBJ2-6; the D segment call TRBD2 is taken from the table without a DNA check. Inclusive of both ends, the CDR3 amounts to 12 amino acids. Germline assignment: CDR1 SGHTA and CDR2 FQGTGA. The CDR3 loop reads CASSSPPGTPWY.

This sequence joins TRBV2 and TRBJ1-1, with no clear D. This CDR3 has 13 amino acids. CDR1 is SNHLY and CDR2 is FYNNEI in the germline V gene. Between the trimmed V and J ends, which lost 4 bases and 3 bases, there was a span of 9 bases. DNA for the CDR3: TGTGCCAGCAGTGTCCGGGAGGACACTGAAGCTTTCTTT. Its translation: CASSVREDTEAFF.

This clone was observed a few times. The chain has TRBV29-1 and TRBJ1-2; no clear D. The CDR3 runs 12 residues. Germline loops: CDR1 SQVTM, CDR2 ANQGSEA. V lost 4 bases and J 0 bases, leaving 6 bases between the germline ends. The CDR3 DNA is TGCAGCGTTGGGGCTTCTAACTATGGCTACACCTTC. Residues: CSVGASNYGYTF. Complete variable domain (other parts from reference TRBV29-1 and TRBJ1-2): SAVISQKPSRDICQRGTSLTIQCQVDSQVTMMFWYRQQPGQSLTLIATANQGSEATYESGFVIDKFPISRPNLTFSTLTVSNMSPEDSSIYLCSVGASNYGYTFGSGTRLTVV.

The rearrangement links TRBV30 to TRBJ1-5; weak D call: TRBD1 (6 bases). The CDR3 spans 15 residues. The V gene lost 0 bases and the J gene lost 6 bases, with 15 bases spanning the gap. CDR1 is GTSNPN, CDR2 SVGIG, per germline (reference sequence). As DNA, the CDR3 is TGTGCCTGGAGTGTACGCAGGGGCCGGGGTCAGCCCCAGCATTTT. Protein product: CAWSVRRGRGQPQHF. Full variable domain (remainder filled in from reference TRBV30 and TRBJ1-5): SQTIHQWPATLVQPVGSPLSLECTVEGTSNPNLYWYRQAAGRGLQLLFYSVGIGQISSEVPQNLSASRPQDRQFILSSKKLLLSDSGFYLCAWSVRRGRGQPQHFGDGTRLSIL.